This TCR beta chain was documented in a study of shared clonotypes between healthy human individuals. Study-wide context: Samples came from two female and a few male donors aged 18 to 49. Study conclusions and caveats: Owing to a small donor count, the genetic and exposure-history diversity represented was limited.

Regarding this clone: The antigen is undetermined.

CDR3 length: 12 residues. V gave up 4 bases and J gave up 13 bases; unmatched junction bases: 5. CDR1 and CDR2 (germline): SEHNR, FQNEAQ (reference sequence). About 90 million PBMCs per unsorted sample were used for genomic DNA. The unsorted PBMC sample used ten immunoSEQ deep assay plates. Assay used: immunoSEQ multiplex PCR; TCRdb lists only in-frame clones, some missing. Here the sample spans about 600,000 clones, roughly four fifths being singletons. The sequenced material came from PBMCs. The gene calls are TRBV7-9 and TRBJ2-1, with TRBD2 identical over 9 bases. This receptor was taken from a woman in her thirties or forties in good health. Some clones in this sample may be carry-over from other donors' samples. The CDR3 nucleotides are TGTGCCAGCAGCTCTCTAGCGGGACCTCAGTTCTTC. It is translated as CASSSLAGPQFF.